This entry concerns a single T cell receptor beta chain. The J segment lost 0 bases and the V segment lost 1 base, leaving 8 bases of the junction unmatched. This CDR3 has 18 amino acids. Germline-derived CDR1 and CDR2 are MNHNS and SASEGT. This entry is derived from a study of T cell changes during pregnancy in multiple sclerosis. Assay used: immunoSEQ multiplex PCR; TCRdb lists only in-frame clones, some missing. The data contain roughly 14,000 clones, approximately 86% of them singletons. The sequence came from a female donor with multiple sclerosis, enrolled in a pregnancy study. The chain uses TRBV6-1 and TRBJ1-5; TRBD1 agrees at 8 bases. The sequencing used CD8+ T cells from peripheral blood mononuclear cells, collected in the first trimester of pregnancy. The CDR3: CASSEVAGGSFSNQPQHF. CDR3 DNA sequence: TGTGCCAGCAGTGAAGTCGCAGGGGGCAGTTTTAGCAATCAGCCCCAGCATTTT.